The rows below give T cell receptor beta chains drawn from one sample of a study of CD8 T cells in ankylosing spondylitis. TCRdb re-called the 5' RACE reads through MiXCR, storing one row per CDR3 protein. Among hundreds of thousands of distinct CDR3 sequences listed, approximately 26% were seen once. Sequencing was performed on blood, either unsorted or a sorted T cell fraction (not recorded which). Receptor source: a male donor with ankylosing spondylitis. Each CDR3 is given with its conserved first and last residue. The order of the fields is clone size, J gene, D gene, V gene, CDR3 DNA, CDR3 protein. The D gene is left open where the match is weak. Size is stated for part of the rows, as once, few or many counts, or as a class when the clone is expanded.

clone_size: NA
j_call: TRBJ2-4
d_call: NA
v_call: TRBV29-1
cdr3_nt: TGCAGCGTTGCCCTAATGGGGGCCAAAAACATTCAGTACTTC
cdr3_aa: CSVALMGAKNIQYF

clone_size: NA
j_call: TRBJ1-1
d_call: NA
v_call: TRBV6-5
cdr3_nt: TGTGCCAGCAGTCACTCCGTAGGGGTCGGGGCTGAAGCTTTCTTT
cdr3_aa: CASSHSVGVGAEAFF

clone_size: few
j_call: TRBJ2-7
d_call: NA
v_call: TRBV29-1
cdr3_nt: TGCAGCGTCCGACCACAGGCCTCCTACGAGCAGTACTTC
cdr3_aa: CSVRPQASYEQYF

clone_size: NA
j_call: TRBJ2-2
d_call: NA
v_call: TRBV7-2
cdr3_nt: TGTGCCAGCAGCTTAAGCCGTCGGGAGCTGTTTTTT
cdr3_aa: CASSLSRRELFF

clone_size: once
j_call: TRBJ1-4
d_call: NA
v_call: TRBV5-5
cdr3_nt: TGTGCCAGCAGCTTGGGGGCGTCTGCTGGAGAAAAACTGTTTTTT
cdr3_aa: CASSLGASAGEKLFF

clone_size: NA
j_call: TRBJ2-3
d_call: TRBD2
v_call: TRBV5-1
cdr3_nt: TGCGCCAGCGGGCTTAATAGCGGGACCCACACAGATACGCAGTATTTT
cdr3_aa: CASGLNSGTHTDTQYF

clone_size: many
j_call: TRBJ1-1
d_call: TRBD1
v_call: TRBV12-3/TRBV12-4
cdr3_nt: TGTGCCAGCAGTCCAGGGGACAGGGAAGGCACTGAAGCTTTCTTT
cdr3_aa: CASSPGDREGTEAFF

clone_size: NA
j_call: TRBJ1-3
d_call: NA
v_call: TRBV20-1
cdr3_nt: TGCAGTGCTAGAGTTCAGGGAGCTGGAAACACCATATATTTT
cdr3_aa: CSARVQGAGNTIYF

clone_size: NA
j_call: TRBJ2-1
d_call: TRBD2
v_call: TRBV9
cdr3_nt: TGTGCCAGCAGCACTAGCGGGGGGTACAATGAGCAGTTCTTC
cdr3_aa: CASSTSGGYNEQFF

clone_size: few
j_call: TRBJ1-1
d_call: TRBD1
v_call: TRBV29-1
cdr3_nt: TGCAGCGGGACAGGGGGTCTGGGGAACACTGAAGCTTTCTTT
cdr3_aa: CSGTGGLGNTEAFF

clone_size: many
j_call: TRBJ2-7
d_call: TRBD2
v_call: TRBV20-1
cdr3_nt: TGCAGTGCTCCAGCGGGATACTCCTACGAGCAGTACTTC
cdr3_aa: CSAPAGYSYEQYF

clone_size: NA
j_call: TRBJ1-1
d_call: TRBD1
v_call: TRBV2
cdr3_nt: TGTGCCAGCATGGAATACCAGGGGGCCTTGAACACTGAAGCTTTCTTT
cdr3_aa: CASMEYQGALNTEAFF

clone_size: NA
j_call: TRBJ2-3
d_call: TRBD2
v_call: TRBV20-1
cdr3_nt: TGCAGTGCTAGGGGACTAGCGGGAGGGGGTAATATAGATACGCAGTATTTT
cdr3_aa: CSARGLAGGGNIDTQYF

clone_size: few
j_call: TRBJ1-1
d_call: NA
v_call: TRBV7-9
cdr3_nt: TGTGCCAGCAGCTTAGCGAGGGACGGGGACACTGAAGCTTTCTTT
cdr3_aa: CASSLARDGDTEAFF

clone_size: few
j_call: TRBJ2-1
d_call: TRBD2
v_call: TRBV7-6
cdr3_nt: TGTGCCAGCAGCTTCCTCGGGACGAGCGGGGGGCGAGAGCAGTTCTTC
cdr3_aa: CASSFLGTSGGREQFF

clone_size: few
j_call: TRBJ1-1
d_call: TRBD1
v_call: TRBV29-1
cdr3_nt: TGCAGCGTCGGGACAGGGGGCGCAGAAGAAGCTTTCTTT
cdr3_aa: CSVGTGGAEEAFF

clone_size: NA
j_call: TRBJ2-7
d_call: NA
v_call: TRBV29-1
cdr3_nt: TGCAGCGTTGATATTACAGCCATGGGGTACGAGCAGTACTTC
cdr3_aa: CSVDITAMGYEQYF

clone_size: NA
j_call: TRBJ2-1
d_call: NA
v_call: TRBV12-3/TRBV12-4
cdr3_nt: TGTGCCAGCAGGAGGACGGAGCATGAGCAGTTCTTC
cdr3_aa: CASRRTEHEQFF

clone_size: NA
j_call: TRBJ1-2
d_call: NA
v_call: TRBV12-3/TRBV12-4
cdr3_nt: TGTGCCAGCAGTTCCCAGGTGGGATATGGCTACACCTTC
cdr3_aa: CASSSQVGYGYTF

clone_size: NA
j_call: TRBJ1-5
d_call: NA
v_call: TRBV7-2
cdr3_nt: TGTGCCAGCAGCTTACAGGGGACTGGCAATCAGCCCCAGCATTTT
cdr3_aa: CASSLQGTGNQPQHF

clone_size: NA
j_call: TRBJ1-2
d_call: NA
v_call: TRBV5-1
cdr3_nt: TGCGCCAGCAGCTTGAGTCCTGAGCCAAACTATGGCTACACCTTC
cdr3_aa: CASSLSPEPNYGYTF

clone_size: NA
j_call: TRBJ2-5
d_call: TRBD1
v_call: TRBV5-6
cdr3_nt: TGTGCCAGCAACAGGGACAGGGCTGAAGAGACCCAGTACTTC
cdr3_aa: CASNRDRAEETQYF

clone_size: NA
j_call: TRBJ2-7
d_call: NA
v_call: TRBV27
cdr3_nt: TGTGCCAGCTCCCTGGGAGACAGGTTCTACGAGCAGTACTTC
cdr3_aa: CASSLGDRFYEQYF